This entry concerns a single T cell receptor beta chain. The antigen it binds to is not known. The sample holds no much larger clone one base away, and base qualities are not on file. This entry comes from a study of tumor-infiltrating lymphocytes in oesophageal squamous cell carcinoma (dated by TCRdb to 2016 to 2017). The receptor library was made with PCR. Instrument used: Illumina HiSeq 2000. TCRdb cleaned the public reads at Q25 with fastp, built clones with MiXCR and kept in-frame beta chains. Identical CDR3 protein sequences are pooled into one entry, listed with their most common genes and DNA. In this sample the table shows some 25,000 distinct CDR3 sequences, about 40% of which occur a single time. The top ten clones comprise less than 30% of the sample. The sequence was collected from a male donor with esophageal squamous cell carcinoma. Specimen: esophageal tumor tissue.

Here is the DNA: TGTGCCAGCAGCGCGGACTGGGCGGAGCAGTACTTC. Its product reads: CASSADWAEQYF. Rearrangement joined TRBV7-2 to TRBJ2-5; the D segment could be TRBD2, given 5 matching bases. The CDR3 has 12 amino acids, counting the end cysteine and phenylalanine. Of all the DNA, just the CDR3 is kept, 36 bases in frame from base 1. The germline V gene gives CDR1 as SGHTA and CDR2 as FQGNSA. V is cut by 5 bases and J by 11 bases, and the space between the germline ends is 15 bases. The full variable domain, with segments outside the CDR3 supplied by the reference TRBV7-2 and TRBJ2-5 proteins, appears as GAGVSQSPSNKVTEKGKDVELRCDPISGHTALYWYRQSLGQGLEFLIYFQGNSAPDKSGLPSDRFSAERTGGSVSTLTIQRTQQEDSAVYLCASSADWAEQYFGPGTRLLVL.